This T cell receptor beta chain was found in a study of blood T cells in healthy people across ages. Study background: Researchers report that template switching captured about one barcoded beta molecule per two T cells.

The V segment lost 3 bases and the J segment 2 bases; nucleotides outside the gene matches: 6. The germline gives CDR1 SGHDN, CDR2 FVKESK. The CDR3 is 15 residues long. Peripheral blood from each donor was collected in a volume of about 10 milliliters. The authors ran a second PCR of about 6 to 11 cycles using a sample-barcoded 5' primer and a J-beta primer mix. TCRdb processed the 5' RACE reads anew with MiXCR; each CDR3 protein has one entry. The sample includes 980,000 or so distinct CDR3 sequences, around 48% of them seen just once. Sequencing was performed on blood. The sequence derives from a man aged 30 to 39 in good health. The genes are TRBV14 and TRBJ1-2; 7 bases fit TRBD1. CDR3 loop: CASSHTGDLNYGYTF. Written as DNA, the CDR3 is TGTGCCAGCAGCCATACAGGGGATCTAAACTATGGCTACACCTTC.